This TCR beta chain was found in a study of shared clonotypes between healthy human individuals. General observations from the study: Larger richness was generally estimated for naive than memory subsets. Among donors, clonotype sharing was expected to be affected by sequencing depth.

Every subset had its genomic DNA shared out evenly among several immunoSEQ plates. TCRdb's table, derived via immunoSEQ multiplex PCR, lists solely in-frame clones and lacks some. The top ten hold 0.37% of the sample, which has about 2.3 million clones, 92% seen once. Germline lookup yields CDR1 SNHLY and CDR2 FYNNEI. Trimming stripped 6 bases from V and 1 base from J, with 7 bases between. The CDR3 sequence is 12 residues long. On this clone: Its specificity is not known. This CDR3 is also generated by other DNA sequences in the sample.

The sequence was collected from a man younger than 30 in good health. Some clones in this sample may be carry-over from other donors' samples. The V gene is TRBV2, the J gene TRBJ2-7, with D perhaps TRBD1 (6 bases). The specimen was naive CD4+ T cells from PBMCs. The subset was: CD45RA+ positively selected. The CDR3 is CASRQGSYEQYF. Written as DNA, the CDR3 is TGTGCCAGCAGACAGGGATCCTACGAGCAGTACTTC.